Listed below are T cell receptor beta chains from one sample, sequenced in a study of blood T cells in healthy people across ages. Via MiXCR, TCRdb re-called the 5' RACE reads, giving one row per CDR3 protein. Of approximately 850,000 distinct CDR3 sequences in the sample, 40% to 50% are singletons; the top ten hold under 20%. The specimen sequenced was blood. The receptors derive from a man aged 60 to 69 in good health. The conserved cysteine and the conserved F or W are not part of the CDR3 here.

j_gene	v_gene	CDR3aa
TRBJ1-6	TRBV4-2	ASSQEGDRNNSPLH
TRBJ1-4	TRBV27	ASSLSRDRGEKLF
TRBJ2-3	TRBV5-5	ASHRNPSTDTQY
TRBJ2-1	TRBV4-3	ASSQGATSGHEQF
NA	TRBV27	ASSYRGTSSYNEQY
TRBJ2-3	TRBV9	ASSRDSATDTQY
TRBJ2-3	TRBV27	ASRADTQY
NA	TRBV12-3/TRBV12-4	ASNQNMNNEQF
TRBJ1-5	TRBV19	ASEDREQQPQH
TRBJ2-7	TRBV4-3	ASSQVAGGSYEQY
TRBJ1-6	TRBV30	AWSPGGSGNSPPH
TRBJ1-1	TRBV27	ASSLLGVKYTEAF
TRBJ2-5	TRBV11-1	ASRAGQSLAYEQYFGAGTQY
TRBJ1-6	TRBV2	ASSEGFLNSPLH
TRBJ2-1	TRBV27	ASSFFGTGTEQF
TRBJ2-1	TRBV7-9	ASTSRAGEANEQF
TRBJ2-5	TRBV11-3	ASSQGQDETQY
TRBJ2-7	TRBV3-1	ASSQVDSYEQY
TRBJ1-1	TRBV20-1	SAPGGVSTEAF
TRBJ1-5	TRBV6-1	ASSEAPGSGQH
TRBJ1-2	TRBV4-2	ASSPPTGPRPYGYT
TRBJ2-3	TRBV27	ASSSGGQGRTTDTQY
TRBJ2-7	TRBV5-1	ASSLGSGGTHSYEQY
TRBJ2-7	TRBV20-1	SAREGLGYEQY
NA	TRBV7-9	ASSLAKRGTYEQY
TRBJ2-5	TRBV12-3/TRBV12-4	ASSAGHKETQY
TRBJ2-3	TRBV12-3/TRBV12-4	ASSFSGAGTDTQY
NA	TRBV7-2	ASSYYRGNYEQY
TRBJ2-7	TRBV29-1	SVKGGLSYEQY
TRBJ1-2	TRBV7-2	ASSLAPDRLYGYT
TRBJ2-1	TRBV6-1	ASIRSSYNEQF
TRBJ1-5	TRBV4-3	ASNQDWAKHQPQH
TRBJ2-4	TRBV12-3/TRBV12-4	ASSFLSGAPIGKNIQY
TRBJ2-3	TRBV7-9	ASSLVGRGGPGTDTQY
TRBJ2-1	TRBV29-1	SVKQGFLSEFYEQF
TRBJ2-1	TRBV6-5	ASSPGRGRAEQF
TRBJ1-1	TRBV7-9	ASSFVMNTEAF
TRBJ2-1	TRBV2	ASSMGQQF
TRBJ1-1	TRBV4-2	ASSLRTPPRPPEAF
TRBJ2-1	TRBV5-6	ASSPPPGYNEQF
TRBJ2-5	TRBV6-5	ASSYSTAAQETQY
TRBJ1-2	TRBV12-3/TRBV12-4	ASSFLRTGRGDYGYT
TRBJ2-6	TRBV10-3	AITEGAFGANVLT
TRBJ2-1	TRBV18	ASSPLNMVGEQF
TRBJ2-6	TRBV19	ASSTTGAGANVLT
TRBJ1-1	TRBV29-1	SAQGHVEAF
TRBJ1-1	TRBV5-5	ASSLSTGPNTEAF
TRBJ2-7	TRBV14	ASRQTGTGAYEQY
TRBJ2-1	TRBV7-6	ASSPIQVVEYNEQF
TRBJ2-4	TRBV4-3	ASSQDSQGGIQY
TRBJ2-3	TRBV27	ASSLLGGFTQY
TRBJ2-3	TRBV7-2	ASCQGYTDTQY
TRBJ2-5	TRBV5-1	ASSPTSGRETQY
TRBJ2-5	TRBV19	ASRGPGLETQY
TRBJ2-3	TRBV20-1	SARGQTIADTQY
TRBJ2-7	TRBV20-1	SARGGQVYEQY
TRBJ2-1	TRBV10-3	AISAPLAGGRSEQF
TRBJ2-3	TRBV28	ASSFGPASQY